These T cell receptor beta chains were read from a single sample in a study of blood T cell repertoires in COVID-19. Profiling relied on immunoSEQ multiplex PCR, and the TCRdb table lists in-frame clones only, not all of them. The table includes approximately 290,000 clones, approximately 84% detected once. Sequencing was performed on peripheral blood. These TCRs come from a person in their 70s with COVID-19, enrolled during active disease. Both conserved end residues are part of each CDR3. D genes are given only for firm matches. Not all rows give a size; the values are once, few, many and, for expanded clones, a class.

TRBD1	TRBV28	TRBJ1-5	NA	CASSLTQGNSNQPQHF	TGTGCCAGCAGTCTAACACAGGGGAATAGCAATCAGCCCCAGCATTTT
TRBD2	TRBV6-6	TRBJ2-7	NA	CASSPASGTTYEQYF	TGTGCCAGCAGTCCCGCTAGCGGGACGACCTACGAGCAGTACTTC
NA	TRBV29-1	TRBJ2-2	once	CSVLGLGGTGELFF	TGCAGCGTTCTAGGACTAGGGGGGACCGGGGAGCTGTTTTTT
NA	TRBV19	TRBJ1-1	many	CASSPSTGMNTEAFF	TGTGCCAGTAGTCCCTCAACAGGGATGAACACTGAAGCTTTCTTT
TRBD1	TRBV11-2	TRBJ1-1	NA	CASSFGTDEAFF	TGTGCCAGCAGCTTTGGGACAGATGAAGCTTTCTTT
NA	TRBV5-6	TRBJ2-7	few	CASSLAGVYSEQYF	TGTGCCAGCAGCTTGGCGGGGGTCTACAGCGAGCAGTACTTC
NA	TRBV7-9	TRBJ2-7	NA	CASSLETRPYEQYF	TGTGCCAGCAGCTTAGAAACTCGCCCCTACGAGCAGTACTTC
TRBD1	TRBV29-1	TRBJ2-1	NA	CSVEDFGTGAGNEQFF	TGCAGCGTTGAAGACTTTGGGACAGGGGCTGGAAATGAGCAGTTCTTC
NA	TRBV27	TRBJ1-4	NA	CASSGRVGLRPNEKLFF	TGTGCCAGCAGCGGGCGGGTTGGGCTGCGCCCTAATGAAAAACTGTTTTTT
TRBD2	TRBV30	TRBJ2-5	NA	CAWSVNLGEGETQYF	TGTGCCTGGAGTGTAAATCTGGGGGAGGGGGAGACCCAGTACTTC
NA	TRBV29-1	TRBJ2-1	NA	CSVGGGMGNEQFF	TGCAGCGTTGGGGGCGGGATGGGGAATGAGCAGTTCTTC
NA	TRBV4-1	TRBJ2-1	NA	CASSSSRGNYNEQFF	TGCGCCAGCAGCTCATCCCGGGGGAATTACAATGAGCAGTTCTTC
NA	TRBV20-1	TRBJ2-3	NA	CSVYRGGTQYF	TGCAGTGTTTATAGGGGTGGGACGCAGTATTTT
NA	TRBV7-6	TRBJ2-2	NA	CASSFTFRVYNTGELFF	TGTGCCAGCAGCTTCACCTTCAGGGTTTACAACACCGGGGAGCTGTTTTTT
TRBD2	TRBV5-4	TRBJ2-5	NA	CASSPPRTSGKPQETQYF	TGTGCCAGCAGCCCCCCCCGGACTAGCGGGAAGCCCCAAGAGACCCAGTACTTC
NA	TRBV4-3	TRBJ2-6	NA	CASSQDRGTGANVLTF	TGCGCCAGCAGCCAAGACCGGGGGACTGGGGCCAACGTCCTGACTTTC
TRBD2	TRBV24-1	TRBJ2-1	once	CATSGHRAGIYNEQFF	TGTGCCACCAGTGGCCACAGAGCGGGAATCTACAATGAGCAGTTCTTC
TRBD1	TRBV5-5	TRBJ2-2	NA	CASSFGTGLLSGELFF	TGTGCCAGCAGCTTCGGGACAGGGCTATTATCCGGGGAGCTGTTTTTT
NA	TRBV28	TRBJ1-5	NA	CASSLGAAGNQPQHF	TGTGCCAGCAGTTTAGGGGCAGCTGGGAATCAGCCCCAGCATTTT
TRBD1	TRBV6-2/TRBV6-3	TRBJ2-1	NA	CASSTGGTGRPNEQFF	TGTGCCAGCAGCACTGGGGGGACAGGGCGACCCAATGAGCAGTTCTTC
NA	TRBV18	TRBJ1-4	NA	CASSPRLDSSEKLFF	TGTGCCAGCTCACCACGGCTGGACAGTTCAGAAAAACTGTTTTTT
NA	TRBV6-6	TRBJ1-5	NA	CASSFTREFNQPQHF	TGTGCCAGCAGTTTCACCCGGGAATTCAATCAGCCCCAGCATTTT
NA	TRBV18	TRBJ1-2	NA	CASSPPFRANYGYTF	TGTGCCAGCTCACCACCGTTCAGGGCTAACTATGGCTACACCTTC
TRBD1	TRBV7-8	TRBJ1-2	NA	CASSPFTGQGEDGYTF	TGTGCCAGCAGCCCCTTCACAGGGCAGGGGGAAGATGGCTACACCTTC
TRBD1	TRBV19	TRBJ1-5	once	CASSIEGGQGWQPQHF	TGTGCCAGTAGTATAGAGGGGGGACAGGGGTGGCAGCCCCAGCATTTT
TRBD1	TRBV15	TRBJ1-5	few	CATSRATGVHNQPQHF	TGTGCCACCAGCAGGGCTACAGGGGTGCACAATCAGCCCCAGCATTTT
TRBD2	TRBV2	TRBJ2-1	once	CASSRLGSGTYNEQFF	TGTGCCAGCAGTAGACTGGGTAGCGGGACCTACAATGAGCAGTTCTTC
TRBD1	TRBV7-2	TRBJ2-2	NA	CASSLEVSGTGSPGELFF	TGTGCCAGCAGCTTAGAGGTCTCAGGGACAGGGAGTCCCGGGGAGCTGTTTTTT
TRBD2	TRBV19	TRBJ2-2	NA	CASSIDELLAGGPTGELFF	TGTGCCAGTAGTATAGATGAGTTGCTAGCGGGAGGGCCCACCGGGGAGCTGTTTTTT
TRBD1	TRBV25-1	TRBJ1-1	NA	CASSGTVRDSEAFF	TGTGCCAGCAGTGGAACTGTACGGGACAGTGAAGCTTTCTTT
TRBD2	TRBV15	TRBJ2-5	NA	CATSRGLAEETQYF	TGTGCCACCAGCAGGGGACTAGCCGAAGAGACCCAGTACTTC
TRBD1	TRBV19	TRBJ1-5	NA	CASSMGTGGRGNQPQHF	TGTGCCAGTAGTATGGGGACAGGGGGCCGGGGCAATCAGCCCCAGCATTTT
NA	TRBV24-1	TRBJ1-3	once	CATSDGDRGSGNTIYF	TGTGCCACCAGTGACGGTGACCGGGGCTCTGGAAACACCATATATTTT
TRBD2	TRBV27	TRBJ2-7	NA	CASRGLASSYEQYF	TGTGCCAGCAGGGGACTAGCCTCAAGCTACGAGCAGTACTTC
NA	TRBV27	TRBJ1-1	NA	CASSFGGRSTEAFF	TGTGCCAGCAGTTTCGGAGGTAGGAGCACTGAAGCTTTCTTT
NA	TRBV14	TRBJ2-2	few	CASRQDGTGELFF	TGTGCCAGCCGTCAGGATGGCACCGGGGAGCTGTTTTTT
NA	TRBV5-1	TRBJ1-6	NA	CASSLDRENSPLHF	TGCGCCAGCAGCTTGGACAGGGAAAATTCACCCCTCCACTTT
TRBD2	TRBV11-3	TRBJ2-1	once	CASSLGQTAGTLGNEQFF	TGTGCCAGCAGCTTAGGCCAGACAGCGGGAACCTTAGGCAATGAGCAGTTCTTC
NA	TRBV6-5	TRBJ1-1	NA	CASSYSAGGTEAFF	TGTGCCAGCAGTTACTCGGCGGGGGGCACTGAAGCTTTCTTT
NA	TRBV2	TRBJ1-4	NA	CASSGGTFNEKLFF	TGTGCCAGCAGTGGCGGGACGTTTAATGAAAAACTGTTTTTT
TRBD1	TRBV2	TRBJ2-7	few	CASGTVYYEQYF	TGTGCCAGTGGGACAGTTTACTACGAGCAGTACTTC
TRBD1	TRBV11-2	TRBJ1-5	NA	CASSPTHYRDRGQPQHF	TGTGCCAGCAGCCCCACACACTACCGGGACAGGGGACAGCCCCAGCATTTT
TRBD2	TRBV7-9	TRBJ2-1	NA	CASSLLAGGPHEQFF	TGTGCCAGCAGCTTACTAGCGGGAGGGCCCCATGAGCAGTTCTTC
NA	TRBV10-3	TRBJ2-2	NA	CAISPRDTGDGELFF	TGTGCCATCAGTCCCCGGGACACCGGGGACGGGGAGCTGTTTTTT
NA	TRBV2	TRBJ1-2	few	CASRTGLGDYGYTF	TGTGCCAGCCGCACTGGGCTCGGCGACTATGGCTACACCTTC